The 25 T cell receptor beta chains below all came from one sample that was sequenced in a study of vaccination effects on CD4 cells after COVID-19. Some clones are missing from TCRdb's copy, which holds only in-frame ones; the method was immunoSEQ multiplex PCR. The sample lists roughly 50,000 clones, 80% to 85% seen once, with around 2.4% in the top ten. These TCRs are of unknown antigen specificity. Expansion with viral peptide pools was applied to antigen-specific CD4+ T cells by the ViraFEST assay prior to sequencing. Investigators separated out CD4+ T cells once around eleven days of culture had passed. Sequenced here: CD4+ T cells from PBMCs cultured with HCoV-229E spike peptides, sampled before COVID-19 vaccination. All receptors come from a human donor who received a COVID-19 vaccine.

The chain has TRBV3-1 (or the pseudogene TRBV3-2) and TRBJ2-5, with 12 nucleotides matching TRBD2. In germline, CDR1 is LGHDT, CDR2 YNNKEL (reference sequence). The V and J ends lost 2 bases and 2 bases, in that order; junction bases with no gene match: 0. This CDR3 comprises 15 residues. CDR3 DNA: TGTGCCAGCAGCCAACTAGCGGGGGGGCAAGAGACCCAGTACTTC. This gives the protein CASSQLAGGQETQYF.

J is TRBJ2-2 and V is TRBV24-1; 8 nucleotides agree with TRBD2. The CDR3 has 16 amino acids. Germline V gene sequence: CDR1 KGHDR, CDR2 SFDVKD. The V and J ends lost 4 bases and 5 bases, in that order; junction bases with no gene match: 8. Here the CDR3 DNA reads TGTGCCACCAGTGACCTCGGGGGGGGGAAAACCGGGGAGCTGTTTTTT. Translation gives CATSDLGGGKTGELFF.

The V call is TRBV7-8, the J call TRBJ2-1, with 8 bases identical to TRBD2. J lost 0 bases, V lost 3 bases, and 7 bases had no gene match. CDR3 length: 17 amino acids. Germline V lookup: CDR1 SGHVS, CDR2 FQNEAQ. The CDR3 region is CASSLALAVYSYNEQFF. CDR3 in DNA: TGTGCCAGCAGCTTGGCACTAGCGGTATACTCCTACAATGAGCAGTTCTTC.

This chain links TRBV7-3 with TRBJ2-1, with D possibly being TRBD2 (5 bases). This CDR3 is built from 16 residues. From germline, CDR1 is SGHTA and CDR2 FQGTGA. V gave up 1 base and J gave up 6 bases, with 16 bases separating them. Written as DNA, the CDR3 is TGTGCCAGCAGCTTAATACCACAGCGCGGGTCCAATGAGCAGTTCTTC. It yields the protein CASSLIPQRGSNEQFF.

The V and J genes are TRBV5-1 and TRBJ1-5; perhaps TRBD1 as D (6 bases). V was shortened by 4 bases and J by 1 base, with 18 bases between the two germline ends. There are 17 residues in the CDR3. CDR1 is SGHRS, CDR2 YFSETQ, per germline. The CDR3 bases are TGCGCCAGCAGCCCAGAACCTTCAGGGGTGAGCAATCAGCCCCAGCATTTT. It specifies CASSPEPSGVSNQPQHF.

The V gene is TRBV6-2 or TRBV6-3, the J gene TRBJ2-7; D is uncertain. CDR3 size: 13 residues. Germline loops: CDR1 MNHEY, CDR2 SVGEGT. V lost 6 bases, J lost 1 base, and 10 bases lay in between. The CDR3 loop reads CASSSYRSYEQYV. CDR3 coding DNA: TGTGCCAGCAGCTCGTACAGATCCTACGAGCAGTACGTC.

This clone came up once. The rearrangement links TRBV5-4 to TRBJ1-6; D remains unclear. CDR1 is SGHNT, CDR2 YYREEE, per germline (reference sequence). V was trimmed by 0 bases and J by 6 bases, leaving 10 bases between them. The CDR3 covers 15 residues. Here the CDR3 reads CASSLAAGSNSPLHF. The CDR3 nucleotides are TGTGCCAGCAGCTTGGCGGCAGGAAGTAATTCACCCCTCCACTTT.

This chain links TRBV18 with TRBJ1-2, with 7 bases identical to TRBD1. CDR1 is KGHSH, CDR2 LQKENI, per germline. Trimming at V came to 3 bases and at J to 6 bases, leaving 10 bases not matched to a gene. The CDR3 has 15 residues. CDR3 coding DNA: TGTGCCAGCTCACCGAACTACCGGGACAGCCATGGCTACACCTTC. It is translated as CASSPNYRDSHGYTF.

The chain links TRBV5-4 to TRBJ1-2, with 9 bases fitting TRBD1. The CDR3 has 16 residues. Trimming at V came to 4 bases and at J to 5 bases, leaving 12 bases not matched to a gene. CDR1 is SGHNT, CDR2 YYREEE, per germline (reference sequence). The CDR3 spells CASSPGQGVVGYGYTF. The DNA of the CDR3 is TGTGCCAGCAGCCCGGGACAGGGAGTAGTCGGATATGGCTACACCTTC.

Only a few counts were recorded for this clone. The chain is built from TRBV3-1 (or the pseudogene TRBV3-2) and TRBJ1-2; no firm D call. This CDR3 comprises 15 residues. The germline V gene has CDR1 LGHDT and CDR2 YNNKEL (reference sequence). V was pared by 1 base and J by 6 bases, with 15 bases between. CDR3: CASSQAGPLSNGYTF. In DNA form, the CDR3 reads TGTGCCAGCAGCCAAGCAGGCCCACTAAGTAATGGCTACACCTTC.

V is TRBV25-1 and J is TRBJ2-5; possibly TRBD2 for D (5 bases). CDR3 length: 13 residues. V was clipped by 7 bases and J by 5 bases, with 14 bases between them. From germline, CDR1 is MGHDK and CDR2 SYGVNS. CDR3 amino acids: CASNVGMGETQYF. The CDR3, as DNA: TGTGCCAGCAATGTCGGGATGGGGGAGACCCAGTACTTC. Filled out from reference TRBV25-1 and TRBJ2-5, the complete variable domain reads EADIYQTPRYLVIGTGKKITLECSQTMGHDKMYWYQQDPGMELHLIHYSYGVNSTEKGDLSSESTVSRIRTEHFPLTLESARPSHTSQYLCASNVGMGETQYFGPGTRLLVL.

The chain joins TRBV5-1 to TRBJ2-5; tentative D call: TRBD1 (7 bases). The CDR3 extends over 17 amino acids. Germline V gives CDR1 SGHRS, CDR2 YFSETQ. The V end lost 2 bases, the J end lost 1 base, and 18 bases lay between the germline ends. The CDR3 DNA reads TGCGCCAGCAGCTTCGGCGGGACAGTATCTATCCAAGAGACCCAGTACTTC. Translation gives CASSFGGTVSIQETQYF. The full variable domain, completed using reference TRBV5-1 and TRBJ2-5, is KAGVTQTPRYLIKTRGQQVTLSCSPISGHRSVSWYQQTPGQGLQFLFEYFSETQRNKGNFPGRFSGRQFSNSRSEMNVSTLELGDSALYLCASSFGGTVSIQETQYFGPGTRLLVL.

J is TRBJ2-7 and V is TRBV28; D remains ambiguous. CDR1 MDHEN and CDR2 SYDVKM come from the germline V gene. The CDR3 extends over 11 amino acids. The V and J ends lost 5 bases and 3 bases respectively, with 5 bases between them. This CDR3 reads CASSTYYEQYV. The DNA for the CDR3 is TGTGCCAGCAGTACTTACTACGAGCAGTACGTC.

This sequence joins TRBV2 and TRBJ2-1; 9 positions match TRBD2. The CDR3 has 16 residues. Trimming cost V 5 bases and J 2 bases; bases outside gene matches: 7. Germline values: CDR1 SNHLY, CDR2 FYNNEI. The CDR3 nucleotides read TGTGCCAGCAGTCCTCTTCTAGCGGGGCCCTACAATGAGCAGTTCTTC. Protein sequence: CASSPLLAGPYNEQFF.

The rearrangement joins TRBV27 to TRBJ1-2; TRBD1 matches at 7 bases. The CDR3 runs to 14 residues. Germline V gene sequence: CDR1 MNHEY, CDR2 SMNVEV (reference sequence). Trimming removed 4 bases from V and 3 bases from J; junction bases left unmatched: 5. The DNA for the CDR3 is TGTGCCAGCAGTTCACAGGGGAGCTACTATGGCTACACCTTC. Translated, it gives CASSSQGSYYGYTF.

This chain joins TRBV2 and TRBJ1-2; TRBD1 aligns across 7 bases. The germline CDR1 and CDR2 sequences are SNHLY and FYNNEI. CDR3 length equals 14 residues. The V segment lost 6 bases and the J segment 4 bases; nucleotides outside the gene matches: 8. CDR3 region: CASSEGQTIYGYTF. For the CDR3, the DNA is TGTGCCAGCAGCGAGGGACAGACGATCTATGGCTACACCTTC.

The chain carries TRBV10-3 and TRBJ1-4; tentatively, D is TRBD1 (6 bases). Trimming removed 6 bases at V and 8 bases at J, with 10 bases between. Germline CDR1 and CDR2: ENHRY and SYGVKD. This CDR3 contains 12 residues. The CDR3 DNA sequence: TGTGCCATCAGCGAGGGGGGAGAAAAACTGTTTTTT. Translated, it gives CAISEGGEKLFF.

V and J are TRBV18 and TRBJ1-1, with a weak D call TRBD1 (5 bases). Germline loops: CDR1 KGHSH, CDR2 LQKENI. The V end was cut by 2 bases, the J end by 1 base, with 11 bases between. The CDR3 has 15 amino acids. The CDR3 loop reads CASSPMGVRNTEAFF. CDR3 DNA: TGTGCCAGCTCACCAATGGGGGTTCGGAACACTGAAGCTTTCTTT.

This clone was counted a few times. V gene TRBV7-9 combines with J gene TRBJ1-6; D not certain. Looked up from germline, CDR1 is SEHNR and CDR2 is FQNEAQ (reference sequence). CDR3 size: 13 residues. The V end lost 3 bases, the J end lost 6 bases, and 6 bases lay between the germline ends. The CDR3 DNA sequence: TGTGCCAGCAGCTTTTCGCCTAATTCACCCCTCCACTTT. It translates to CASSFSPNSPLHF.

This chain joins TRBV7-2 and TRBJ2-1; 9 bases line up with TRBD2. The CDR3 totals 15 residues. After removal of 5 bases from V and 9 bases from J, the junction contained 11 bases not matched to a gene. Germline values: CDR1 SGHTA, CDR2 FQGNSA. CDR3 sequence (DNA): TGTGCCAGCAGCCCCCGCGGGGGGGCCCCCGGTGAGCAGTTCTTC. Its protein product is CASSPRGGAPGEQFF.

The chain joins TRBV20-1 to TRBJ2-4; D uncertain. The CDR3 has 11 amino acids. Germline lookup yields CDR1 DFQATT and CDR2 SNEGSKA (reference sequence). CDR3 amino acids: CSIRVENIQYF. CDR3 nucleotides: TGCAGCATTAGGGTCGAAAACATTCAGTACTTC.

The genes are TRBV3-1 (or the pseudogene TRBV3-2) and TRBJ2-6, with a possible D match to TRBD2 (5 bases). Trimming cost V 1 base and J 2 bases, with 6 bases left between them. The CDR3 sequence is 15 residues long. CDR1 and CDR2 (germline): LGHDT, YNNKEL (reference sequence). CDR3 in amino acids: CASSQARAGANVLTF. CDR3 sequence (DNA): TGTGCCAGCAGCCAAGCGAGGGCTGGGGCCAACGTCCTGACTTTC.

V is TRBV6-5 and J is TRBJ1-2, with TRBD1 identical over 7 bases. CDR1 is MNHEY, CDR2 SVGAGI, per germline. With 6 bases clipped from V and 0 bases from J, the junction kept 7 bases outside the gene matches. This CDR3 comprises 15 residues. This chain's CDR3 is CASRNRDRANYGYTF. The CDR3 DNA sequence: TGTGCCAGCAGGAACCGGGACAGAGCTAACTATGGCTACACCTTC.

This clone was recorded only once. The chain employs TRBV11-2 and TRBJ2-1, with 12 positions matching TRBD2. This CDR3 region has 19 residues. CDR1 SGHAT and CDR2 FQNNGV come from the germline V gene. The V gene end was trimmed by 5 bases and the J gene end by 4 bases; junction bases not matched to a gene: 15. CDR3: CASSPDRLAGGPEYNEQFF. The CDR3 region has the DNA TGTGCCAGCAGCCCCGACCGGCTAGCGGGGGGGCCAGAGTACAATGAGCAGTTCTTC.

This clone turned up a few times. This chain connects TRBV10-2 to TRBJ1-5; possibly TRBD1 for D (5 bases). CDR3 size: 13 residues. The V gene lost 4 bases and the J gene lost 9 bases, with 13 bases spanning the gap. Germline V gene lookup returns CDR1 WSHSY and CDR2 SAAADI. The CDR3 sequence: CASSGQGQGPQHF. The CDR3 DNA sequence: TGCGCCAGCAGTGGCCAGGGCCAGGGGCCCCAGCATTTT.